The rows below give T cell receptor beta chains drawn from one sample of a study of blood T cell repertoires in COVID-19. Assay: immunoSEQ multiplex PCR; the TCRdb copy retains only in-frame clones and omits some. The repertoire holds about 170,000 clones, with about 85% as singletons. Material: peripheral blood. These receptors were taken from a human donor with acute or convalescent COVID-19. The donor label of this sample is uncertain. CDR3s include the opening cysteine and the closing phenylalanine or tryptophan. A D gene is named only where the DNA matches it firmly. Some rows mark clone size as missing; the rest say once, few, many or name a class of expanded clone.

.	TRBJ1-5	TRBV7-9	.	CASSPGSYQPQHF	TGTGCCAGCAGCCCGGGGTCGTATCAGCCCCAGCATTTT
.	TRBJ2-3	TRBV3-1/TRBV3-2	TRBD2	CASSQDYRVAGGPDTQYF	TGTGCCAGCAGCCAAGATTATCGGGTAGCGGGGGGCCCAGATACGCAGTATTTT
.	TRBJ1-5	TRBV24-1	TRBD1	CATSSGTGINQPQHF	TGTGCCACTTCATCAGGGACAGGAATAAATCAGCCCCAGCATTTT
.	TRBJ2-1	TRBV6-4	TRBD1	CASSAGTGGHEQFF	TGTGCCAGCAGTGCCGGGACAGGGGGTCATGAGCAGTTCTTC
.	TRBJ1-2	TRBV28	.	CASSFRGTGFGYTF	TGTGCCAGCAGTTTCCGCGGCACAGGGTTTGGCTACACCTTC
.	TRBJ1-2	TRBV3-1/TRBV3-2	TRBD1	CASSQERQGYGYTF	TGTGCCAGCAGCCAAGAGCGACAGGGCTATGGCTACACCTTC
.	TRBJ2-2	TRBV5-1	.	CASSIGDTTGSGELFF	TGCGCCAGCAGCATAGGGGACACCACTGGTTCCGGGGAGCTGTTTTTT
.	TRBJ1-3	TRBV7-2	.	CASSPSGGTIYF	TGTGCCAGCAGCCCCTCGGGAGGCACCATATATTTT
.	TRBJ2-2	TRBV24-1	TRBD1	CATSDPTGPGELFF	TGTGCCACCAGTGACCCGACAGGGCCCGGGGAGCTGTTTTTT
once	TRBJ2-3	TRBV11-3	TRBD2	CASTQRRGSGGLRDTQYF	TGTGCCAGCACCCAACGAAGGGGTAGCGGGGGGCTCAGGGATACGCAGTATTTT
.	TRBJ1-3	TRBV5-6	TRBD1	CASSFQGASGNTIYF	TGTGCCAGCAGCTTTCAGGGGGCGAGTGGAAACACCATATATTTT